The sequence of this TCR beta chain was determined in a study of CD8 T cells in ankylosing spondylitis. Study-level findings and limits: A motif in TCR beta, a set of seven to nine highly homologous variants, appeared characteristic of ankylosing spondylitis blood.

As to this clonotype: Its cognate antigen is unknown.

Quantitative barcoded 5'-RACE was used to prepare TCR beta libraries. TCRdb reprocessed the 5' RACE reads via MiXCR and lists one record per CDR3 protein. The table has some 700,000 distinct CDR3 sequences, around 20% seen once. Sequencing used blood, either unsorted or a sorted T cell fraction (not recorded which). The receptor's source is a male donor with ankylosing spondylitis.

CDR3 sequence (DNA): TGTGCCAGCAGTCTAAGGGACAGGGCCTATAATTCACCCCTCCACTTT. This codes for CASSLRDRAYNSPLHF. V and J are TRBV27 and TRBJ1-6, with 9 bases that match TRBD1. In germline, CDR1 is MNHEY, CDR2 SMNVEV (reference sequence). CDR3 length: 16 residues. With 5 bases clipped from V and 2 bases from J, the junction kept 4 bases outside the gene matches.